This T cell receptor beta chain was identified in a study of metastatic and nonmetastatic thyroid tumors (dated by TCRdb to 2019 to 2021). With respect to the entire study: Repertoires were compared across peripheral blood and tumor or nodule tissue samples from malignant and benign thyroid patients. The paper as a whole reports these results and caveats: In both blood and tumor samples, TCR beta diversity was reported to be significantly higher in malignant tumors than in benign nodules.

This clone was seen repeatedly, ten times or more. What this receptor recognizes is not known. No base quality information exists; no much larger clone differs at one position. The germline V end is reduced by 9 bases and the J end by 4 bases; junction bases left unmatched: 8. Its CDR3 holds 13 amino acids, cysteine through phenylalanine. Only the CDR3 DNA stays, 39 bases, in frame from base 1. The germline V gene (reference sequence) gives CDR1 as LNHNV and CDR2 as YYDKDF. Before undergoing thyroid surgery, none of the patients had been given any kind of treatment. Using T-cell receptor beta sequencing, the study looked back at clinical samples from patients collected from about 2011 to 2018. Libraries were constructed by PCR. The listed sequencing device is Illumina HiSeq 4000. High-throughput sequencing was used to profile the TCR beta-chain CDR3 region of every patient. From the authors' description of their analysis: The researchers built a classifier to tell apart papillary thyroid cancer patients with distant metastasis, based on CDR3 differences among clinicopathological groups. The Shannon index was used to measure repertoire diversity, and the Morisita-Horn index was used to measure how similar tumor and blood repertoires were. Using fastp trimming at Q25 and MiXCR clonotype assembly, TCRdb reanalyzed the public sequencing data and kept in-frame beta chains. TCRdb assigned the V and J calls; the authors' analysis was not used. Here the sample has around 19,000 clones; around 15% occur a single time. About 10% of the sample lies in the top ten.

The chain is made from TRBV15 and TRBJ2-5; 7 bases in the junction line up with TRBD1. This receptor was obtained from a female donor with papillary thyroid cancer or a benign thyroid nodule (not recorded which). Some clones in this sample may be carry-over from other donors' samples. The sample comprised tumor tissue. The CDR3 protein: CATERGPGETQYF. The sequenced DNA: TGTGCCACGGAGAGGGGGCCGGGAGAGACCCAGTACTTC. Extended through the reference TRBV15 and TRBJ2-5 proteins, this CDR3 yields the full variable domain: DAMVIQNPRYQVTQFGKPVTLSCSQTLNHNVMYWYQQKSSQAPKLLFHYYDKDFNNEADTPDNFQSRRPNTSFCFLDIRSPGLGDTAMYLCATERGPGETQYFGPGTRLLVL.